The clone carrying this T cell receptor (beta chain) has just a few counts. This record belongs to a study of human T cells and chemical hapten exposure. Described time point: patch test 2, 6 weeks after DPC sensitization. The treatment denotes: therapeutic diphenylcyclopropenone sensitization with weekly scalp DPC. The authors extracted total RNA from unfractionated whole blood. Trimming took off 0 bases at V and 7 bases at J, with 5 bases between the two ends. Germline CDR1 reads KGHSH; CDR2 reads LQKENI. This CDR3 contains 12 residues. Authors' data handling: Ranging from roughly 23,224 to 690,600, TCR counts per sample had a median value of 95,638. TCRdb fed the RACE reads into MiXCR, producing one record per CDR3 protein. The V and J calls come from TCRdb's annotation, not from the publication. The sample holds under 450,000 distinct CDR3 sequences, under 6.5% seen once.

This TCR derives from a woman aged 18 to 35 with alopecia areata. Some clones in this sample may be carry-over from other donors' samples. The specimen comprised whole blood, sampled in connection with sensitization to the hapten diphenylcyclopropenone (DPC). The genes are TRBV18 and TRBJ2-3; D remains unclear. The CDR3 DNA sequence: TGTGCCAGCTCACCACCAGAGAATACGCAGTATTTT. It is translated as CASSPPENTQYF.